The 22 T cell receptor beta chains below come from one sample, sequenced in a study of blood T cell repertoires in COVID-19. Generated by immunoSEQ multiplex PCR, the TCRdb table keeps only in-frame clones and is missing some. Of a few hundred thousand clones in the sample, about 87% were seen once. Sequencing was carried out using PBMCs or T cells enriched from blood (not recorded which). All receptors derive from a woman between 50 and 59 years old who had recovered from COVID-19.

The V and J genes are TRBV13 and TRBJ1-2; D may be TRBD1 (5 bases). Germline CDR1 reads PRHDT; CDR2 reads FYEKMQ (reference sequence). The CDR3 loop spans 15 amino acids. V was pared by 1 base and J by 2 bases, with 11 bases between. The CDR3 DNA follows: TGTGCCAGCAGCTTAGCGGGAGGGGCAAACTATGGCTACACCTTC. It codes for CASSLAGGANYGYTF.

A few counts support this clone. The chain combines TRBV4-3 with TRBJ1-3; tentatively, D is TRBD1 (5 bases). The V and J ends lost 4 bases and 0 bases respectively, with 13 bases between them. CDR1 is LGHNA, CDR2 YSLEER, per germline. The CDR3 has 16 amino acids. The CDR3 nucleotides read TGCGCCAGCAGCCCACAGGATATGACCTCTGGAAACACCATATATTTT. Translating it yields CASSPQDMTSGNTIYF.

This clone was found once. The chain combines TRBV7-6 with TRBJ2-7, with a possible D match to TRBD2 (7 bases). The CDR3 runs 17 residues. Germline CDR1 SGHVS, CDR2 FNYEAQ. V lost 5 bases, J lost 5 bases, and 25 bases lay in between. The CDR3 DNA reads as TGTGCCAGCAGCCCTGGGTCCGGGGGGCTAATTTGGCACGAGCAGTACTTC. Protein sequence: CASSPGSGGLIWHEQYF.

V is TRBV7-8 and J is TRBJ2-5; 7 bases line up with TRBD2. V lost 1 base and J lost 7; bases outside the gene matches: 12. Germline V gene data show CDR1 as SGHVS and CDR2 as FQNEAQ. The CDR3 loop spans 16 amino acids. CDR3 residues: CASSLVGLGGLGTQYF. For the CDR3, the DNA is TGTGCCAGCAGCTTAGTCGGATTGGGAGGGCTTGGGACCCAGTACTTC.

The chain uses TRBV10-3 and TRBJ1-1, with D uncertain. Germline CDR1 ENHRY, CDR2 SYGVKD. CDR3 length: 13 residues. V shed 6 bases and J shed 0 bases, with 8 bases lying between them. CDR3 sequence reads: CAIRGIMNTEAFF. CDR3 in DNA: TGTGCCATCAGGGGCATAATGAACACTGAAGCTTTCTTT.

Here the CDR3 reads CASSSPKSSGGQETQYF. As DNA, the CDR3 is TGTGCCAGCAGTTCCCCCAAGAGTAGCGGGGGGCAAGAGACCCAGTACTTC. V gene TRBV28 combines with J gene TRBJ2-5; TRBD2 matches at 10 bases. There are 17 residues in the CDR3. Germline V gives CDR1 MDHEN, CDR2 SYDVKM. J gave up 2 bases and V 4 bases, and 10 bases lay outside the gene matches.

The chain links TRBV30 to TRBJ1-3; 7 bases match TRBD1. J was trimmed by 5 bases and V by 5 bases; bases with no gene match: 3. CDR1 and CDR2 (germline): GTSNPN, SVGIG (reference sequence). CDR3 length: 12 residues. The CDR3, as DNA: TGTGCCTGGGGGGACAGCAGAAACACCATATATTTT. Its translation is CAWGDSRNTIYF.

The chain carries TRBV5-4 and TRBJ2-5, with D perhaps matching TRBD2 (6 bases). This CDR3 has 16 amino acids. V was cut by 4 bases and J by 4 bases, with 20 bases left in between. Per germline, CDR1 SGHNT and CDR2 YYREEE (reference sequence). CDR3 in DNA: TGTGCCAGCAGCGTGGACCGGGACTCCTGGGGAGAGACCCAGTACTTC. Amino acids: CASSVDRDSWGETQYF.

The rearrangement joins TRBV18 to TRBJ1-1; D is perhaps TRBD1 (6 bases). Germline CDR1 is KGHSH and CDR2 is LQKENI. V was pared by 5 bases and J by 11 bases, with 15 bases between. The CDR3 consists of 12 residues. The CDR3 sequence: CASSYKEGDAFF. The CDR3 nucleotides read TGTGCCAGCTCATATAAAGAGGGGGATGCTTTCTTT.

This clone was detected only once. This sequence joins TRBV19 and TRBJ1-5, with 9 positions matching TRBD1. V was pared by 8 bases and J by 1 base, with 6 bases of the junction left unmatched. This CDR3 is built from 15 residues. Germline V gene lookup returns CDR1 LNHDA and CDR2 SQIVND (reference sequence). As DNA, the CDR3 is TGTGCCAGTGAACAGGGGGCTCAGAGCAATCAGCCCCAGCATTTT. Translation gives CASEQGAQSNQPQHF.

About this clone: Other DNA sequences of this sample code for an identical CDR3. The chain links TRBV15 to TRBJ2-5; the match to TRBD2 covers 10 bases. V was clipped by 0 bases and J by 5 bases; unmatched bases: 3. Germline CDR1 and CDR2: LNHNV and YYDKDF (reference sequence). The CDR3 extends over 15 amino acids. The CDR3 reads CATSRDLAGVETQYF. The DNA of the CDR3 is TGTGCCACCAGCAGAGATCTAGCGGGGGTCGAGACCCAGTACTTC. Based on the CDR3 plus reference TRBV15 and TRBJ2-5, the full variable domain is DAMVIQNPRYQVTQFGKPVTLSCSQTLNHNVMYWYQQKSSQAPKLLFHYYDKDFNNEADTPDNFQSRRPNTSFCFLDIRSPGLGDTAMYLCATSRDLAGVETQYFGPGTRLLVL.

This clone has just a few counts. The gene calls are TRBV9 and TRBJ1-1, with D uncertain. The germline CDR1 and CDR2 sequences are SGDLS and YYNGEE. Trimming removed 2 bases from V and 1 base from J, with 9 bases in between. This CDR3 contains 14 residues. The CDR3 sequence is CASSVGISNTEAFF. CDR3 coding DNA: TGTGCCAGCAGCGTCGGGATATCGAACACTGAAGCTTTCTTT.

This clone appeared a few times. V and J are TRBV6-2 or TRBV6-3 and TRBJ1-5; TRBD1 is a possible D gene (6 bases). CDR3 size: 14 residues. Germline V CDR1 and CDR2: MNHEY, SVGEGT. V was trimmed by 0 bases and J by 7 bases, leaving 10 bases between them. CDR3 nucleotides: TGTGCCAGCAGTTACTCAGGGGGGGTCCAGCCCCAGCATTTT. Its protein product is CASSYSGGVQPQHF.

In its sample, this clone was seen a few times. J is TRBJ1-4 and V is TRBV6-4, with D tentatively TRBD1 (5 bases). The CDR3 contains 19 residues. Germline CDR1 and CDR2: MRHNA and SNTAGT. V was trimmed by 6 bases and J by 3 bases, leaving 26 bases between them. CDR3 sequence reads: CASRQLGNGREVANEKLFF. The CDR3 DNA sequence: TGTGCCAGCAGACAGCTCGGTAACGGCAGGGAGGTGGCTAATGAAAAACTGTTTTTT.

This clone was observed a single time. The chain combines TRBV9 with TRBJ1-5; a possible D gene is TRBD1 (5 bases). V was clipped by 3 bases and J by 6 bases, with 13 bases between them. Germline V CDR1 and CDR2: SGDLS, YYNGEE. The CDR3 runs 14 residues. The CDR3 is CASSAGAGFQPQHF. DNA of the CDR3: TGTGCCAGCAGCGCCGGGGCGGGGTTTCAGCCCCAGCATTTT.

The rearrangement joins TRBV5-1 to TRBJ2-1, with 10 bases matching TRBD1. Germline trimming cut 2 bases from V and 6 bases from J; bases unmatched to any gene: 5. In germline, CDR1 is SGHRS, CDR2 YFSETQ. The CDR3 has 15 amino acids. CDR3 nucleotide sequence: TGCGCCAGCAGCTTTCAGGGACAGGGGTCCAATGAGCAGTTCTTC. Amino acid sequence: CASSFQGQGSNEQFF.

The V call is TRBV15, the J call TRBJ1-1, with a tentative D call TRBD1 (5 bases). With 1 base removed from V and 1 base from J, the gap between germline ends came to 13 bases. Germline CDR1 and CDR2: LNHNV and YYDKDF (reference sequence). The CDR3 is 16 residues long. The CDR3 region has the DNA TGTGCCACCAGCAGAGGTGGCGGGGGGTGGAACACTGAAGCTTTCTTT. Protein product: CATSRGGGGWNTEAFF. The entire variable domain, with the rest obtained from reference TRBV15 and TRBJ1-1, is as follows: DAMVIQNPRYQVTQFGKPVTLSCSQTLNHNVMYWYQQKSSQAPKLLFHYYDKDFNNEADTPDNFQSRRPNTSFCFLDIRSPGLGDTAMYLCATSRGGGGWNTEAFFGQGTRLTVV.

This chain joins TRBV27 and TRBJ2-2; 8 nucleotides match TRBD1. From germline, CDR1 is MNHEY and CDR2 SMNVEV (reference sequence). Losses at the gene ends were 2 bases for V and 6 bases for J; bases not matched to a gene: 5. CDR3 length: 15 amino acids. As DNA, the CDR3 is TGTGCCAGCAGTTTACAGGGGGCGCATGCCGGGGAGCTGTTTTTT. It encodes CASSLQGAHAGELFF.

The chain couples TRBV19 to TRBJ1-2; perhaps TRBD1 as D (5 bases). Trimming left V 10 bases short and J 3 bases short, with 21 bases between. Germline lookup yields CDR1 LNHDA and CDR2 SQIVND (reference sequence). The CDR3 length is 15 residues. The CDR3 loop reads CATHSPGGGHYGYTF. In DNA, the CDR3 is TGTGCCACCCACTCACCCGGGGGGGGTCACTATGGCTACACCTTC.

The genes are TRBV3-1 (or the pseudogene TRBV3-2) and TRBJ1-2; D gene unclear. V was shortened by 4 bases and J by 4 bases, with 10 bases between the two germline ends. The CDR3 sequence is 13 residues long. Germline CDR1 reads LGHDT; CDR2 reads YNNKEL (reference sequence). The CDR3 region has the DNA TGTGCCAGCAGCCTTCCAGGCCGCTATGGCTACACCTTC. Amino acid sequence: CASSLPGRYGYTF.

This clone was observed a few times. The gene calls are TRBV7-9 and TRBJ1-1, with D possibly TRBD1 on 5 matching bases. The CDR3 is 12 residues long. The germline V gene encodes CDR1 SEHNR and CDR2 FQNEAQ (reference sequence). The V end lost 4 bases, the J end lost 8 bases, and 11 bases lay between the germline ends. Written as DNA, the CDR3 is TGTGCCAGCAGCTGGGGGGACGGGGAAGCTTTCTTT. Translating gives CASSWGDGEAFF.

This clone came up once. The chain recombines TRBV6-5 with TRBJ1-5; D might be TRBD1 (6 bases). This CDR3 spans 14 amino acids. CDR1 and CDR2 from the germline V gene are MNHEY and SVGAGI. The ends were cut back, 1 base at V and 6 bases at J, with 10 bases in the middle. The CDR3 loop is CASSYYREGQPQHF. The CDR3 coding sequence is TGTGCCAGCAGTTACTACAGGGAAGGTCAGCCCCAGCATTTT.